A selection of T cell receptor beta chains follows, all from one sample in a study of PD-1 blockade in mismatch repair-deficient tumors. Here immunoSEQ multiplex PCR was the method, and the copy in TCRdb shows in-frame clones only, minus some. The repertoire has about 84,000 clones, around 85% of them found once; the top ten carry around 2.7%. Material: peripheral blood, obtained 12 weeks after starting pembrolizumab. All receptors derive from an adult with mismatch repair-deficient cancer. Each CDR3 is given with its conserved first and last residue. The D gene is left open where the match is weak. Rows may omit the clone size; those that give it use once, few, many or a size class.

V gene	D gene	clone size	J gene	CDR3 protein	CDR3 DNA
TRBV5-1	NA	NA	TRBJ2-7	CASSFTAQTAYEQYF	TGCGCCAGCAGCTTTACCGCACAGACCGCCTACGAGCAGTACTTC
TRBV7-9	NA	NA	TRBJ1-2	CASSPGQGGYGYTF	TGTGCCAGCAGCCCCGGGCAGGGAGGCTATGGCTACACCTTC
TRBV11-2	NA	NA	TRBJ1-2	CASSPKSHYTF	TGTGCCAGCAGCCCCAAGTCCCACTACACCTTC
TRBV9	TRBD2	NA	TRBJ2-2	CASSSGTSGKANTGELFF	TGTGCCAGCAGCTCCGGGACTAGCGGGAAAGCGAACACCGGGGAGCTGTTTTTT
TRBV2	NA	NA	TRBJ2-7	CASSEGTGTSTYEQYF	TGTGCCAGCAGTGAAGGCACCGGGACTTCTACATACGAGCAGTACTTC
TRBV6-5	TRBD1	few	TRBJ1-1	CASSLSTGALTEAFF	TGTGCCAGCAGCTTATCGACAGGGGCCCTAACTGAAGCTTTCTTT
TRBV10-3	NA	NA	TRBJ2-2	CAISEARRETGELFF	TGTGCCATCAGTGAAGCCCGCCGTGAGACCGGGGAGCTGTTTTTT
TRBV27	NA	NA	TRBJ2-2	CASSYRGHNTGELFF	TGTGCCAGCAGTTATAGGGGACATAACACCGGGGAGCTGTTTTTT
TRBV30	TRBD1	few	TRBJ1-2	CAWSEISTGGDGYTF	TGTGCCTGGAGTGAGATATCCACAGGGGGGGATGGCTACACCTTC
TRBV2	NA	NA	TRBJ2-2	CASTRGTGELFF	TGTGCCAGCACCCGAGGGACCGGGGAGCTGTTTTTT
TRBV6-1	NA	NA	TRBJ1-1	CASSEAFKMNTEAFF	TGTGCCAGCAGTGAAGCTTTTAAAATGAACACTGAAGCTTTCTTT
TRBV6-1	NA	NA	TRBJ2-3	CASSVGYESPTQYF	TGTGCCAGCAGTGTCGGCTACGAGTCTCCTACGCAGTATTTT
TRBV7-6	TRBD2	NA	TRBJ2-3	CASNPATSGLGVTDTQYF	TGTGCCAGCAACCCCGCAACTAGCGGGTTAGGGGTCACAGATACGCAGTATTTT
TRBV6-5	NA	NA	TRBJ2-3	CASSYNLAFRDTQYF	TGTGCCAGCAGTTACAATTTGGCTTTTCGAGATACGCAGTATTTT
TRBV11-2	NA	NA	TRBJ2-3	CASRSRGLDLTDTQYF	TGTGCCAGCAGATCTCGCGGGTTAGACCTAACAGATACGCAGTATTTT
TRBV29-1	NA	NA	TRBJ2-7	CSVEADSSYEQYF	TGCAGCGTTGAAGCAGACAGTTCCTACGAGCAGTACTTC
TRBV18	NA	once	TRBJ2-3	CASSPPVGHEVADTQYF	TGTGCCAGCTCACCACCTGTAGGCCATGAGGTCGCAGATACGCAGTATTTT
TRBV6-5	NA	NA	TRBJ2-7	CASSYSGFSGEQYF	TGTGCCAGCAGTTATAGCGGCTTTTCGGGCGAGCAGTACTTC
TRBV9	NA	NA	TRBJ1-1	CASSPRWGAATEAFF	TGTGCCAGCAGCCCCCGGTGGGGGGCGGCCACTGAAGCTTTCTTT
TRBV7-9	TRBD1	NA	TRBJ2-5	CASSLARTGQGTQYF	TGTGCCAGCAGCTTAGCCCGGACAGGGCAAGGGACCCAGTACTTC
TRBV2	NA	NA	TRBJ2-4	CASSAAPLRTGNIQYF	TGTGCCAGCAGTGCGGCGCCTCTCCGGACGGGAAACATTCAGTACTTC
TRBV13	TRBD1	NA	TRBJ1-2	CASSLEDRRGGYTF	TGTGCCAGCAGCTTAGAGGACAGGCGGGGCGGCTACACCTTC
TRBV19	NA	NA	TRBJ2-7	CASPFTGTRYEQYF	TGTGCCAGTCCCTTTACCGGGACCCGATACGAGCAGTACTTC
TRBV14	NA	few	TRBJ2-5	CASSQNVWETQYF	TGTGCCAGCAGCCAGAACGTTTGGGAGACCCAGTACTTC
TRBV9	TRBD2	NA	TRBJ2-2	CASSHTSGRMGSNTGELFF	TGTGCCAGCAGCCATACTAGCGGGAGGATGGGATCGAACACCGGGGAGCTGTTTTTT
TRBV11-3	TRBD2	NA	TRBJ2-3	CASSLAGGPDTQYF	TGTGCCAGCAGCTTAGCGGGAGGGCCGGATACGCAGTATTTT
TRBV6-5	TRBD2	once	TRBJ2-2	CASSRLAGVGGELFF	TGTGCCAGCAGCCGACTAGCGGGAGTGGGTGGGGAGCTGTTTTTT
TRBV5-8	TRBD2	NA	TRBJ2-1	CASSPRVAGGNEQFF	TGTGCCAGCAGCCCCAGGGTAGCGGGAGGCAATGAGCAGTTCTTC
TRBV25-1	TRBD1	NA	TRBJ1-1	CASSRGQRMNTEAFF	TGTGCCAGCAGCCGGGGACAGCGCATGAACACTGAAGCTTTCTTT
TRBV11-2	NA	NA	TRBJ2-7	CASSLDVGNLDEQYF	TGTGCCAGCAGCTTAGATGTAGGGAACCTCGACGAGCAGTACTTC
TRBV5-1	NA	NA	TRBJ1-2	CASSLEFTSAEGYTF	TGCGCCAGCAGCTTGGAGTTTACCTCGGCGGAAGGCTACACCTTC
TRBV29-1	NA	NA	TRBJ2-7	CSVGETYEQYF	TGCAGCGTGGGGGAGACCTACGAGCAGTACTTC
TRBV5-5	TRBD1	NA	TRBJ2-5	CASSYTGGSETQYF	TGTGCCAGCAGCTACACAGGGGGGTCCGAGACCCAGTACTTC
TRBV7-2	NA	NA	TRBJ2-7	CASSLRSGSSYEQYF	TGTGCCAGCAGCTTAAGGTCAGGGAGCAGCTACGAGCAGTACTTC
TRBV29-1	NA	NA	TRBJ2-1	CSVEVGSYNEQFF	TGCAGCGTTGAAGTGGGTAGCTACAATGAGCAGTTCTTC
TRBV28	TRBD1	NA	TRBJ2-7	CASSLWDRGYEQYF	TGTGCCAGCAGTTTATGGGACAGGGGGTACGAGCAGTACTTC
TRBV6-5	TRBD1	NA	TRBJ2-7	CALLGQGEF	TGTGCCCTCCTGGGACAGGGGGAGTTC
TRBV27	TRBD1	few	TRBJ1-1	CASRGTQGARTEAFF	TGTGCCAGCAGGGGAACACAGGGGGCCCGGACTGAAGCTTTCTTT
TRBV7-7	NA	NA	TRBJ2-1	CASSLRDTGGEQFF	TGTGCTAGCAGCTTGCGGGACACGGGAGGCGAGCAGTTCTTC
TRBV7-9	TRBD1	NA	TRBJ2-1	CASSFNRGEQFF	TGTGCCAGCAGCTTTAACAGGGGCGAGCAGTTCTTC
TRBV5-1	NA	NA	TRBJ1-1	CASSSQGIQGYTEAFF	TGCGCCAGCAGCTCACAGGGAATCCAGGGGTATACTGAAGCTTTCTTT
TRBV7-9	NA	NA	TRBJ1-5	CASSLDRADQPQHF	TGTGCCAGCAGCTTAGACAGGGCGGACCAGCCCCAGCATTTT
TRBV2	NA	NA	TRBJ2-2	CASSEAKLITGELFF	TGTGCCAGCAGTGAAGCGAAGCTAATCACCGGGGAGCTGTTTTTT
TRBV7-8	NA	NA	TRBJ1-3	CASSLQGSGNTIYF	TGTGCCAGCAGCTTACAGGGCTCTGGAAACACCATATATTTT
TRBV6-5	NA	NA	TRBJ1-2	CASSPDSLYGYTF	TGTGCCAGCAGTCCGGACAGCCTCTATGGCTACACCTTC
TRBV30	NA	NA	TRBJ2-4	CAWSVRQAKNIQYF	TGTGCCTGGAGTGTGCGGCAGGCAAAAAACATTCAGTACTTC
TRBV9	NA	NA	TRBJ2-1	CASSVEGQVAYNEQFF	TGTGCCAGCAGCGTAGAAGGTCAGGTGGCCTACAATGAGCAGTTCTTC
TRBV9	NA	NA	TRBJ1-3	CASSQQGSGNTIYF	TGTGCCAGCAGCCAACAGGGCTCTGGAAACACCATATATTTT
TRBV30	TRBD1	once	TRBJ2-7	CAWSSLGTGTNQYF	TGTGCCTGGAGTAGTTTAGGGACAGGGACCAATCAGTACTTC